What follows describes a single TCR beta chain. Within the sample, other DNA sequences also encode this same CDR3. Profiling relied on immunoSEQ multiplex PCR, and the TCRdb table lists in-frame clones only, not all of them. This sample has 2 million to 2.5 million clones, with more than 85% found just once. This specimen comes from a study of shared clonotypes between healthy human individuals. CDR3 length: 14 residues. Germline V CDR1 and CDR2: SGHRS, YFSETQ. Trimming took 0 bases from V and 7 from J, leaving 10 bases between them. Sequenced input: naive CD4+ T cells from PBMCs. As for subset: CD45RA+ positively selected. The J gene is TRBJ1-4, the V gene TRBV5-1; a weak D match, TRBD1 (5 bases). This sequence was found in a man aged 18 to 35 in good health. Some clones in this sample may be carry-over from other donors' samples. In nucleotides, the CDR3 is TGCGCCAGCAGCTTGGCCGGGACCGCTGAAAAACTGTTTTTT. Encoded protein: CASSLAGTAEKLFF. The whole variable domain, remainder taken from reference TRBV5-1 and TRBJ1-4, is KAGVTQTPRYLIKTRGQQVTLSCSPISGHRSVSWYQQTPGQGLQFLFEYFSETQRNKGNFPGRFSGRQFSNSRSEMNVSTLELGDSALYLCASSLAGTAEKLFFGSGTQLSVL.